One and the same sample provided the 22 T cell receptor beta chains below, sequenced in a study of cytomegalovirus exposure and HLA in healthy donors. Primers included in the PCR were 60 Vbeta and 13 Jbeta primers. The assay was immunoSEQ multiplex PCR, and TCRdb's table has in-frame clones only and misses some. The table lists over 150,000 clones, about 82% of them singletons, with 1% in the top ten. Sequenced: PBMCs. Receptors originate from a woman between 45 and 65 years old in good health and CMV-seropositive.

This clone was detected only a few times. J is TRBJ2-1 and V is TRBV5-4, with TRBD1 identical over 11 bases. Germline V gene sequence: CDR1 SGHNT, CDR2 YYREEE (reference sequence). Trimming cost V 10 bases and J 6 bases; bases outside gene matches: 9. The CDR3 consists of 14 residues. The CDR3 loop is CACIRDRGTNEQFF. The CDR3 bases are TGTGCCTGCATCCGGGACAGGGGGACCAATGAGCAGTTCTTC. Full variable domain (outside the CDR3, taken from reference TRBV5-4 and TRBJ2-1): ETGVTQSPTHLIKTRGQQVTLRCSSQSGHNTVSWYQQALGQGPQFIFQYYREEENGRGNFPPRFSGLQFPNYSSELNVNALELDDSALYLCACIRDRGTNEQFFGPGTRLTVL.

The V gene is TRBV28, the J gene TRBJ2-3; D might be TRBD2 (6 bases). The V end was cut by 8 bases, the J end by 1 base, with 13 bases between. The CDR3 runs 14 residues. CDR1 is MDHEN and CDR2 is SYDVKM in the germline V gene. The CDR3 DNA reads TGTGCCAGCTCCTCCAGGAGGGGCACAGATACGCAGTATTTT. Translated: CASSSRRGTDTQYF.

This clone was counted once. V gene TRBV20-1 combines with J gene TRBJ2-1; D is unclear. The CDR3 spans 11 residues. Looked up from germline, CDR1 is DFQATT and CDR2 is SNEGSKA (reference sequence). V gave up 3 bases and J gave up 5 bases, with 5 bases separating them. The CDR3 region is CSASPDNEQFF. CDR3 sequence (DNA): TGCAGTGCTAGCCCGGACAATGAGCAGTTCTTC.

The genes are TRBV19 and TRBJ2-1; 8 bases agree with TRBD1. Trimming cost V 5 bases and J 7 bases; bases outside gene matches: 7. Germline V lookup: CDR1 LNHDA, CDR2 SQIVND (reference sequence). The CDR3 length is 14 residues. The CDR3 region is CASSLRTGLNEQFF. In DNA form, the CDR3 reads TGTGCCAGTAGTCTCCGGACAGGGCTGAATGAGCAGTTCTTC.

The chain is built from TRBV7-2 and TRBJ2-3, with 8 positions matching TRBD2. Germline CDR1 reads SGHTA; CDR2 reads FQGNSA. The CDR3 contains 16 residues. The ends lost 5 bases at V and 2 bases at J; junction bases unmatched: 9. CDR3 in amino acids: CASSPGGADLTDTQYF. CDR3 sequence (DNA): TGTGCCAGCAGCCCCGGGGGGGCGGATCTCACAGATACGCAGTATTTT.

This clone has just a few counts. This sequence joins TRBV19 and TRBJ2-5, with TRBD1 as a possible D gene (5 bases). This CDR3 contains 14 residues. The V gene's germline CDR1 is LNHDA and CDR2 SQIVND (reference sequence). V lost 5 bases and J lost 4, with 14 bases in between. The CDR3 DNA follows: TGTGCCAGTAGTTTAGCAGGGTATGGAGAGACCCAGTACTTC. It yields the protein CASSLAGYGETQYF.

V and J are TRBV9 and TRBJ1-1; tentatively, D is TRBD1 (6 bases). V was trimmed by 4 bases and J by 1 base, leaving 14 bases between them. This CDR3 comprises 15 residues. Germline V gene sequence: CDR1 SGDLS, CDR2 YYNGEE. The CDR3 DNA reads TGTGCCAGCAGCTCTGCGGGGGGGGCGAACACTGAAGCTTTCTTT. This sequence encodes CASSSAGGANTEAFF.

The V call is TRBV9, the J call TRBJ2-4, with D tentatively TRBD2 (6 bases). V dropped 4 bases and J dropped 1 base, with 18 bases sitting between them. Per the germline V gene, CDR1 is SGDLS and CDR2 is YYNGEE. This CDR3 comprises 17 residues. CDR3 coding DNA: TGTGCCAGCAGCCCGGGCGGGGCGAGTTGGGCCAAAAACATTCAGTACTTC. The encoded protein is CASSPGGASWAKNIQYF.

This clone appeared once. V usage is TRBV5-4 and J usage is TRBJ2-3; 11 positions agree with TRBD1. Germline V gene sequence: CDR1 SGHNT, CDR2 YYREEE (reference sequence). J was trimmed by 8 bases and V by 3 bases; bases with no gene match: 8. The CDR3 consists of 15 residues. CDR3 bases: TGTGCCAGCAGCTCCGGACAGGGGGCGCGGGTTACGCAGTATTTT. Translation gives CASSSGQGARVTQYF.

The rearrangement links TRBV5-4 to TRBJ1-5; 10 nucleotides match TRBD1. This CDR3 comprises 15 residues. V shed 4 bases, J shed 3 bases, and the junction held 4 bases outside the gene matches. Germline loops: CDR1 SGHNT, CDR2 YYREEE (reference sequence). This CDR3 is CASSIGTGVNQPQHF. The CDR3 DNA follows: TGTGCCAGCAGCATAGGGACAGGGGTCAATCAGCCCCAGCATTTT.

The rearrangement joins TRBV18 to TRBJ2-7, with 7 bases identical to TRBD1. Unmatched junction bases numbered 19, after V lost 2 bases and J lost 3 bases. Looked up from germline, CDR1 is KGHSH and CDR2 is LQKENI. This CDR3 spans 19 amino acids. CDR3 residues: CASSPFGDRLKNANYEQYF. The CDR3 DNA reads as TGTGCCAGCTCACCATTCGGGGACAGATTAAAAAATGCGAACTACGAGCAGTACTTC.

The chain joins TRBV4-3 to TRBJ1-4; D is ambiguous. Looked up from germline, CDR1 is LGHNA and CDR2 is YSLEER. The ends were cut back, 3 bases at V and 5 bases at J, with 19 bases in the middle. The CDR3 runs to 17 residues. CDR3 sequence: CASSQGSGRVLNEKLFF. CDR3 nucleotide sequence: TGCGCCAGCAGCCAGGGCAGTGGGAGGGTCTTAAATGAAAAACTGTTTTTT.

This clone turned up a few times. This chain uses TRBV18 with TRBJ2-7, with 9 bases fitting TRBD2. Per germline, CDR1 KGHSH and CDR2 LQKENI. CDR3 length: 14 residues. Trimming at V came to 7 bases and at J to 7 bases, leaving 11 bases not matched to a gene. The CDR3 loop reads CASFSAGGPGEQYF. The CDR3 DNA reads TGTGCCAGCTTTTCCGCGGGGGGGCCTGGGGAGCAGTACTTC.

Concerning this clone: This sample includes further DNA sequences coding for the same CDR3. The CDR3 loop reads CASSYSNRGSYEQYF. The CDR3 DNA is TGTGCCAGCAGTTACTCGAACAGGGGGTCCTACGAGCAGTACTTC. The chain has TRBV6-5 and TRBJ2-7; TRBD1 matches at 8 bases. This CDR3 comprises 15 residues. J was trimmed by 1 base and V by 0 bases; bases with no gene match: 2. The V gene's germline CDR1 is MNHEY and CDR2 SVGAGI.

The rearrangement links TRBV19 to TRBJ1-5; D is ambiguous. Trimming removed 2 bases at V and 5 bases at J, with 10 bases between. The CDR3 sequence is 14 residues long. Germline CDR1 and CDR2: LNHDA and SQIVND (reference sequence). The CDR3 loop reads CASSINTIDQPQHF. The DNA for the CDR3 is TGTGCCAGTAGTATAAACACTATTGATCAGCCCCAGCATTTT. Complete variable domain (other parts from reference TRBV19 and TRBJ1-5): DGGITQSPKYLFRKEGQNVTLSCEQNLNHDAMYWYRQDPGQGLRLIYYSQIVNDFQKGDIAEGYSVSREKKESFPLTVTSAQKNPTAFYLCASSINTIDQPQHFGDGTRLSIL.

The rearrangement links TRBV7-3 to TRBJ2-1; 8 nucleotides align to TRBD2. Per germline, CDR1 SGHTA and CDR2 FQGTGA. V lost 7 bases, J lost 6 bases, and 8 bases stayed unmatched. The CDR3 runs 14 residues. The CDR3 DNA follows: TGTGCCAGCACCCCCGGAACTAGCGGCAATGAGCAGTTCTTC. Its protein is CASTPGTSGNEQFF.

The rearrangement uses TRBV2 and TRBJ1-2, with 7 nucleotides matching TRBD1. After removal of 11 bases from V and 0 bases from J, the junction contained 6 bases not matched to a gene. The CDR3 is 13 amino acids. The germline V gene encodes CDR1 SNHLY and CDR2 FYNNEI. CDR3 sequence reads: CAAEGAANYGYTF. CDR3 DNA sequence: TGTGCCGCGGAGGGGGCGGCTAACTATGGCTACACCTTC.

This chain uses TRBV27 with TRBJ2-1; TRBD1 matches 10 bases. Germline lookup yields CDR1 MNHEY and CDR2 SMNVEV (reference sequence). Trimming cost V 5 bases and J 2 bases; bases outside gene matches: 3. This CDR3 is 15 amino acids long. The CDR3: CASSRGQGAYNEQFF. CDR3 nucleotide sequence: TGTGCCAGCAGTCGTGGACAGGGGGCCTACAATGAGCAGTTCTTC.

The table lists this clone with a count of one. J is TRBJ2-5 and V is TRBV27; 7 positions agree with TRBD2. The CDR3 extends over 14 amino acids. V shed 8 bases and J 5 bases; nucleotides not matched to a gene: 11. Germline assignment: CDR1 MNHEY and CDR2 SMNVEV (reference sequence). DNA of the CDR3: TGTGCCAGCCGACCTCGCGGGAGTGGGGAGACCCAGTACTTC. It specifies CASRPRGSGETQYF.

This clone appeared a few times. The rearrangement uses TRBV6-1 and TRBJ2-7, with 8 bases fitting TRBD1. The V gene end was trimmed by 2 bases and the J gene end by 2 bases; junction bases not matched to a gene: 5. The germline V gene encodes CDR1 MNHNS and CDR2 SASEGT. CDR3 length: 15 residues. The CDR3 sequence: CASSEPGQATYEQYF. Here the CDR3 DNA reads TGTGCCAGCAGTGAACCGGGACAGGCTACCTACGAGCAGTACTTC.

This clone is a singleton in its sample. The chain recombines TRBV28 with TRBJ1-5; TRBD1 agrees at 7 bases. The germline CDR1 and CDR2 sequences are MDHEN and SYDVKM. The J segment lost 4 bases and the V segment lost 2 bases, leaving 11 bases of the junction unmatched. The CDR3 is 17 amino acids. The CDR3 loop is CASSLDSRTGWNQPQHF. CDR3 nucleotide sequence: TGTGCCAGCAGTTTAGACTCTCGGACAGGATGGAATCAGCCCCAGCATTTT.

This rearrangement joins TRBV9 to TRBJ2-1; 15 nucleotides agree with TRBD2. Germline V gene sequence: CDR1 SGDLS, CDR2 YYNGEE. This CDR3 spans 22 amino acids. V lost 0 bases and J lost 0; bases outside the gene matches: 13. The chain's CDR3 is CASSVGGIGLAGGQSSYNEQFF. CDR3 DNA: TGTGCCAGCAGCGTAGGGGGGATAGGACTAGCGGGAGGGCAAAGCTCCTACAATGAGCAGTTCTTC.